This entry features one T cell receptor beta chain sequence. Its antigen remains unidentified. TCRdb keeps only in-frame clones here, not all; method: immunoSEQ multiplex PCR. Of over 100,000 clones detected, about 89% appear once; the ten largest clones hold 3.3%. The data originate from a study of T cell responses to AZD1222 COVID-19 vaccine. Whole-study findings and limits: CD4 TCRs covered the whole spike, strongest at regions 160-218 and 743-854. The number of AZD1222 recipients seropositive at baseline was only six.

The CDR3 spans 12 residues. The germline V and J ends were trimmed by 7 bases and 9 bases, with 10 bases remaining between them. Germline V gene sequence: CDR1 MNHEY, CDR2 SVGAGI. The V and J genes are TRBV6-5 and TRBJ1-6; D remains ambiguous. The TCR sequence derives from an adult who received the MenACWY meningococcal vaccine as a control. The specimen comprised peripheral blood, sampled 28 days after the second dose of the MenACWY control vaccine. As DNA, the CDR3 is TGTGCCAGCACCCTGGAGGGTTCACCCCTCCACTTT. It specifies CASTLEGSPLHF.